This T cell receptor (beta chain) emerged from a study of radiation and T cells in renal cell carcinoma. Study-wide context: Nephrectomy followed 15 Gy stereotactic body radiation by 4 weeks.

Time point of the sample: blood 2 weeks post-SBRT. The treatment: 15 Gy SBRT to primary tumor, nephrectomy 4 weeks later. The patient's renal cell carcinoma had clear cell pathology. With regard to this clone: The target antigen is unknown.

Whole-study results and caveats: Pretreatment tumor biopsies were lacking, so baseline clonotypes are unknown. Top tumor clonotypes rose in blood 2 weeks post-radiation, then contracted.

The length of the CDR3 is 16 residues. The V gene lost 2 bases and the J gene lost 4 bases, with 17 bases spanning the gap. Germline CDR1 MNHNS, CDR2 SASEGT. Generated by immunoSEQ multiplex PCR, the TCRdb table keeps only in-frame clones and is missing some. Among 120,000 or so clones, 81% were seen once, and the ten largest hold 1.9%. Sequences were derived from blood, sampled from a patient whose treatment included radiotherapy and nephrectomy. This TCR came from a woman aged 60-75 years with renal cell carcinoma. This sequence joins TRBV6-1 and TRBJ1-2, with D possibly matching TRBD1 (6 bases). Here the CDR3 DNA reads TGTGCCAGCAGTGAAAACGGATGGACAGAAGTCTATGGCTACACCTTC. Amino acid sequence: CASSENGWTEVYGYTF.